These 3 T cell receptor beta chains were sequenced from one sample in a study of shared clonotypes between healthy human individuals. Clones were sequenced by immunoSEQ multiplex PCR, and TCRdb holds only the in-frame ones, with some missing. This sample has millions of clones, with approximately 92% found just once. Sequenced material: naive CD4+ T cells sorted from blood. Subset meaning: CD45RA+ positively selected. These receptors were obtained from a man younger than 35 in good health.

The chain links TRBV29-1 to TRBJ2-7, with D perhaps matching TRBD1 (6 bases). Trimming shortened V by 8 bases and J by 5 bases, and 22 bases separated the two germline ends. The length of the CDR3 is 14 residues. Germline CDR1 is SQVTM and CDR2 is ANQGSEA. The CDR3 loop is CSICRGISLNEQYF. CDR3 sequence (DNA): TGCAGCATATGTAGGGGGATCTCATTGAACGAGCAGTACTTC.

The chain carries TRBV6-6 and TRBJ2-1; D not resolved. Trimming pared 6 bases from V and 3 bases from J, leaving 12 bases between. This CDR3 is 14 amino acids long. Germline assignment: CDR1 MNHNY and CDR2 SVGAGI (reference sequence). The chain's CDR3 is CASRHILNYNEQFF. In DNA form, the CDR3 reads TGTGCCAGCAGACATATCCTGAACTACAATGAGCAGTTCTTC.

This chain uses TRBV7-9 with TRBJ2-7; 14 nucleotides match TRBD2. V shed 5 bases, J shed 8 bases, and the junction held 5 bases outside the gene matches. Per germline, CDR1 SEHNR and CDR2 FQNEAQ (reference sequence). This CDR3 region has 14 residues. The CDR3 DNA sequence: TGTGCCAGCAGCCCCGGGACTAGCGGGAGTAAGCAGTACTTC. Translating it yields CASSPGTSGSKQYF.